These T cell receptor beta chains were read from a single sample in a study of T-cell reconstitution after alpha-beta-depleted transplantation in children. TCRdb independently ran MiXCR on the PCR reads; one entry per CDR3 protein. The sample shows some 490,000 distinct CDR3 sequences, approximately 13% of them seen only once. The specimen was PBMCs from the stem cell graft donor, collected from the stem cell graft. These receptors were collected from a human donor who donated a stem cell graft to a child with combined immunodeficiency. CDR3s include the opening cysteine and the closing phenylalanine or tryptophan. The order of the fields is CDR3 protein, CDR3 DNA, J gene, D gene, V gene, clone size. A D gene is named only where the DNA matches it firmly. Clone size appears in some rows only: once, few, many, or a class for an expanded clone.

CASSGWDSHSGANVLTF TGTGCCAGCAGCGGCTGGGACAGCCACTCTGGGGCCAACGTCCTGACTTTC TRBJ2-6 TRBD1 TRBV9 many
CASSSRTRTEAFF TGTGCCAGCAGTTCGCGGACTAGAACTGAAGCTTTCTTT TRBJ1-1 . TRBV12-3/TRBV12-4 .
CASSPYPTSGEETQYF TGTGCCAGCAGCCCCTATCCGACTAGCGGGGAAGAGACCCAGTACTTC TRBJ2-5 TRBD2 TRBV3-1 .
CASSSPGTGRGYTF TGTGCCAGCAGTTCCCCCGGGACAGGGAGAGGCTACACCTTC TRBJ1-2 TRBD1 TRBV27 .
CASKGTGTRGTGELFF TGCGCCAGCAAGGGCACAGGGACCCGAGGCACCGGGGAGCTGTTTTTT TRBJ2-2 . TRBV4-3 .
CSAPGRAGPQETQYF TGCAGTGCTCCAGGCCGAGCGGGGCCCCAAGAGACCCAGTACTTC TRBJ2-5 TRBD2 TRBV20-1 few
CASSVDIQPQHF TGTGCCAGCAGCGTGGACATTCAGCCCCAGCATTTT TRBJ1-5 . TRBV7-2 .
CASSPDRASYEQYF TGTGCCAGCAGCCCCGACAGGGCCTCCTACGAGCAGTACTTC TRBJ2-7 TRBD1 TRBV12-3/TRBV12-4 many
CSGKTGEETQYF TGCAGCGGGAAGACAGGGGAAGAGACCCAGTACTTC TRBJ2-5 TRBD1 TRBV29-1 .
CASSHFIPQGKSFGNTIYF TGTGCCAGCAGCCATTTTATCCCACAGGGGAAGAGCTTTGGAAACACCATATATTTT TRBJ1-3 TRBD1 TRBV7-3 .